A single sample is the source of the 15 T cell receptor beta chains below, sequenced in a study of T cells after yellow fever vaccination. TCRdb re-called the 5' RACE reads through MiXCR, storing one row per CDR3 protein. Among 400,000 or so distinct CDR3 sequences listed, around a tenth were seen once. The sequencing here drew on PBMCs, taken on the day of the first yellow fever vaccination. These receptors originate from a man between 18 and 29 years old who received the YFV17D yellow fever vaccine.

The chain employs TRBV12-3 or TRBV12-4 and TRBJ2-2; TRBD2 matches 11 bases. This CDR3 is built from 17 residues. V shed 6 bases and J 5 bases; nucleotides not matched to a gene: 11. The CDR3 nucleotides read TGTGCCAGCAGCCTTCCCCCTAGCGGGGGGTGGACCGGGGAGCTGTTTTTT. Protein sequence: CASSLPPSGGWTGELFF.

The CDR3 DNA is TGTGCCAGCAGTACGCGCATGCGGGGGGGCCTATTTGAGACCCAGTACTTC. Protein: CASSTRMRGGLFETQYF. The chain joins TRBV11-2 to TRBJ2-5; 9 nucleotides agree with TRBD2. This CDR3 region has 17 residues. The germline V gene encodes CDR1 SGHAT and CDR2 FQNNGV. J gave up 5 bases and V 6 bases, and 16 bases lay outside the gene matches.

This chain connects TRBV20-1 to TRBJ2-7; TRBD2 might be the D (5 bases). Germline V lookup: CDR1 DFQATT, CDR2 SNEGSKA (reference sequence). The CDR3 runs to 14 residues. V was clipped by 4 bases and J by 7 bases, with 20 bases between them. The CDR3 sequence is CSANPGLTVGEQYF. In nucleotides, the CDR3 is TGCAGTGCTAACCCCGGACTGACGGTGGGGGAGCAGTACTTC.

The sample holds a few counts of this clonotype. The CDR3, as DNA: TGTGCCAGCAGTCTTGCACAGGGGGTGGAAGGGGAGCTGTTTTTT. Protein sequence: CASSLAQGVEGELFF. The genes are TRBV12-3 or TRBV12-4 and TRBJ2-2, with 8 bases fitting TRBD1. The junction had 10 bases not matched to a gene; V was cut back by 5 bases and J by 8 bases. The CDR3 contains 15 residues.

A few counts support this clonotype. The J gene is TRBJ2-2, the V gene TRBV11-3, with 9 bases that match TRBD1. The CDR3 sequence is 17 residues long. Germline-derived CDR1 and CDR2 are SGHNT and YENEEA. V was clipped by 0 bases and J by 5 bases; unmatched bases: 7. The CDR3 coding sequence is TGTGCCAGCAGCTTAGATTTCTCGACAGGGGGGACCGGGGAGCTGTTTTTT. This sequence encodes CASSLDFSTGGTGELFF.

This clonotype has a count of ten or more. The chain uses TRBV20-1 and TRBJ1-5; D is undetermined. The V gene lost 3 bases and the J gene lost 6 bases, with 12 bases spanning the gap. Germline V gene sequence: CDR1 DFQATT, CDR2 SNEGSKA (reference sequence). There are 13 residues in the CDR3. This CDR3 reads CSASPSISQPQHF. The DNA of the CDR3 is TGCAGTGCTAGTCCCTCGATTTCTCAGCCCCAGCATTTT.

This clonotype came up a few times. The genes are TRBV20-1 and TRBJ1-1; D not resolved. Germline lookup yields CDR1 DFQATT and CDR2 SNEGSKA (reference sequence). V lost 3 bases and J 3 bases, leaving 17 bases between the germline ends. The CDR3 extends over 15 amino acids. The CDR3, as DNA: TGCAGTGCTAGTGATTTGGGGAAATCGTACACTGAAGCTTTCTTT. It yields the protein CSASDLGKSYTEAFF.

In this sample, this clonotype turned up a few times. This chain uses TRBV27 with TRBJ2-6; a possible D gene is TRBD1 (6 bases). CDR1 is MNHEY, CDR2 SMNVEV, per germline (reference sequence). The CDR3 extends over 16 amino acids. Between the trimmed V and J ends, which lost 7 bases and 2 bases, there was a span of 15 bases. The CDR3 DNA follows: TGTGCCAGCACCGTTGGGGGCTCCCCTGGGGCCAACGTCCTGACTTTC. The encoded protein is CASTVGGSPGANVLTF.

The V call is TRBV10-3, the J call TRBJ2-5; possible D gene TRBD2, 6 bases. This CDR3 spans 13 amino acids. CDR1 and CDR2 from the germline V gene are ENHRY and SYGVKD. V dropped 2 bases and J dropped 4 bases, with 8 bases sitting between them. The CDR3 is CAISELASETQYF. CDR3 sequence (DNA): TGTGCCATCAGTGAGCTAGCGTCAGAGACCCAGTACTTC.

V gene TRBV27 combines with J gene TRBJ1-4, with D tentatively TRBD1 (6 bases). The CDR3 runs 16 residues. The germline V gene encodes CDR1 MNHEY and CDR2 SMNVEV (reference sequence). Trimming took off 0 bases at V and 4 bases at J, with 12 bases between the two ends. The chain's CDR3 is CASSLSWGAGNEKLFF. The DNA for the CDR3 is TGTGCCAGCAGTTTATCTTGGGGGGCGGGTAATGAAAAACTGTTTTTT.

The chain combines TRBV20-1 with TRBJ1-5, with 9 nucleotides matching TRBD1. Germline V gene sequence: CDR1 DFQATT, CDR2 SNEGSKA (reference sequence). The CDR3 sequence is 15 residues long. V lost 3 bases to trimming and J lost 3 bases; unmatched junction nucleotides: 6. This CDR3 reads CSARGGQGLNQPQHF. The CDR3 DNA follows: TGCAGTGCTAGGGGGGGACAGGGCCTCAATCAGCCCCAGCATTTT.

J is TRBJ1-5 and V is TRBV20-1; no reliable D call. V was pared by 6 bases and J by 2 bases, with 14 bases between. The CDR3 contains 14 residues. Germline assignment: CDR1 DFQATT and CDR2 SNEGSKA (reference sequence). The CDR3 DNA reads as TGCAGTGCCGCGGTAGGATGGGGCAATCAGCCCCAGCATTTT. Translated: CSAAVGWGNQPQHF.

This clonotype was observed a handful of times. J is TRBJ1-2 and V is TRBV12-3 or TRBV12-4; D is ambiguous. V lost 2 bases and J 0 bases, leaving 16 bases between the germline ends. The CDR3 extends over 17 amino acids. The CDR3 DNA follows: TGTGCCAGCAGTTTAAATCCCGTATCGGAAGCTAACTATGGCTACACCTTC. It codes for CASSLNPVSEANYGYTF.

This clonotype was seen more than once but under ten times. The gene calls are TRBV7-9 and TRBJ1-1, with TRBD1 matching over 10 bases. The ends lost 5 bases at V and 8 bases at J; junction bases unmatched: 5. The CDR3 extends over 13 amino acids. CDR1 is SEHNR and CDR2 is FQNEAQ in the germline V gene (reference sequence). The CDR3 DNA is TGTGCCAGCAGCCAGGACAGGGGGGGAGAAGCTTTCTTT. It codes for CASSQDRGGEAFF. Full variable domain (outside the CDR3, taken from reference TRBV7-9 and TRBJ1-1): DTGVSQNPRHKITKRGQNVTFRCDPISEHNRLYWYRQTLGQGPEFLTYFQNEAQLEKSRLLSDRFSAERPKGSFSTLEIQRTEQGDSAMYLCASSQDRGGEAFFGQGTRLTVV.

Only a few counts were recorded for this clonotype. The chain combines TRBV5-1 with TRBJ1-1, with D uncertain. There are 15 residues in the CDR3. Per the germline V gene, CDR1 is SGHRS and CDR2 is YFSETQ. V lost 3 bases, J lost 0 bases, and 12 bases lay in between. The CDR3 reads CASSYGWELNTEAFF. CDR3 DNA: TGCGCCAGCAGCTATGGGTGGGAACTGAACACTGAAGCTTTCTTT.